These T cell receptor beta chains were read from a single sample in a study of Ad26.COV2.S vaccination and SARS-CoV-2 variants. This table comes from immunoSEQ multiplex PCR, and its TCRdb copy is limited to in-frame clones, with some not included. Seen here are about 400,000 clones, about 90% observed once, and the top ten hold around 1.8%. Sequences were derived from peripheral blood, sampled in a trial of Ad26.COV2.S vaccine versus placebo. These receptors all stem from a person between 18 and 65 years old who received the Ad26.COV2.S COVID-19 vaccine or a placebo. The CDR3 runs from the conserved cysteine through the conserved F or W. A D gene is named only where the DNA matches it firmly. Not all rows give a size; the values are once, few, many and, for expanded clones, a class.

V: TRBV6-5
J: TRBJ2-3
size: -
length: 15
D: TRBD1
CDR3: CASRQYKTGADTQYF

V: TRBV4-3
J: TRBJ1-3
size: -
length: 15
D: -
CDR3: CASSQDGASGNTIYF

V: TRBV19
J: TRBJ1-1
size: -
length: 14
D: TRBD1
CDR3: CASSISITGVEAFF

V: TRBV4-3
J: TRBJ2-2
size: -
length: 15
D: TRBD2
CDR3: CASNQDGSGGGELFF

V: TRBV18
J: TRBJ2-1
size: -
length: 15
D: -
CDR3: CASSQGIDSYNEQFF

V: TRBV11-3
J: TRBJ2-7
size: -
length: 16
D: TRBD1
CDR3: CASSSGTGPLRDEQYF

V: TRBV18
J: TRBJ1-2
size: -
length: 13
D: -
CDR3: CASSVEGDYGYTF

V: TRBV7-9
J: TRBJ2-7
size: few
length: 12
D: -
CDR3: CASSSTPWEQYF

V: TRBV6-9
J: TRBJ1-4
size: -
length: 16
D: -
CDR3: CASPALEGETNEKLFF

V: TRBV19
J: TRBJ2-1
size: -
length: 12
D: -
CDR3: CASSIEVSIQFF

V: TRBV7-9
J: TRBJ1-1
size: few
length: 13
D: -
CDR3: CASSPTVNTEAFF

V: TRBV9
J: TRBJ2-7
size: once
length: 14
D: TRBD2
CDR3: CASSEAGGYYEQYF

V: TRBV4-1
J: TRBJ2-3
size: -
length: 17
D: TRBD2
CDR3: CASSQPGLAGGSDTQYF

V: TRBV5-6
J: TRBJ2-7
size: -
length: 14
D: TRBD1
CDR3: CASSSPGTDYEQYF

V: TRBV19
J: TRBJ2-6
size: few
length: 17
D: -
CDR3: CASSPTGLRSGANVLTF

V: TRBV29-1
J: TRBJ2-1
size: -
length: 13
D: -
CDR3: CSVYLAPYNEQFF

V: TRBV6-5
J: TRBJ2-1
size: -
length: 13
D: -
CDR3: CASSPGVYNEQFF

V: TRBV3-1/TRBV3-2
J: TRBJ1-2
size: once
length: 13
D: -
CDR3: CATSPNYKRGYTF

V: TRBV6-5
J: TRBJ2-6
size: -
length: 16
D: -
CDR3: CASSYVEGSGANVLTF

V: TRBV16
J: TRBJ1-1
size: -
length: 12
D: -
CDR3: CASSQSRTEAFF